The 20 T cell receptor beta chains below come from one sample, sequenced in a study of T-cell reconstitution after alpha-beta-depleted transplantation in children. Construction of the TCRbeta library involved unique molecular identifiers. In TCRdb, the PCR reads were re-called with MiXCR into one record per CDR3 protein. The sample holds around 500,000 distinct CDR3 sequences, more than 20% seen once. The source material was PBMCs, mostly from graft donor cells, sampled 360 days after TCRalphabeta/CD19-depleted stem cell transplant. Receptor source: a boy less than two years old who had a stem cell transplant for acute myeloid leukemia, so the T cells may come from the graft donor.

This chain uses TRBV15 with TRBJ1-1; D is unresolved. The V end lost 5 bases, the J end lost 0 bases, and 7 bases lay between the germline ends. Germline CDR1 LNHNV, CDR2 YYDKDF (reference sequence). CDR3 length equals 13 residues. CDR3 DNA sequence: TGTGCCACCAGCGAGGAGTTGAACACTGAAGCTTTCTTT. This encodes CATSEELNTEAFF.

V usage is TRBV5-1 and J usage is TRBJ2-7; D possibly corresponds to TRBD2 (7 bases). CDR3 length: 14 amino acids. Germline values: CDR1 SGHRS, CDR2 YFSETQ. V lost 0 bases and J 5 bases, leaving 12 bases between the germline ends. The CDR3 loop reads CASSLAAGANEQYF. The DNA for the CDR3 is TGCGCCAGCAGCTTGGCCGCGGGGGCGAACGAGCAGTACTTC.

This clonotype was recorded at least ten times. The genes are TRBV7-8 and TRBJ2-7, with TRBD1 identical over 7 bases. The CDR3 length is 14 residues. Trimming at V came to 6 bases and at J to 4 bases, leaving 9 bases not matched to a gene. The germline gives CDR1 SGHVS, CDR2 FQNEAQ. CDR3 nucleotides: TGTGCCAGCAGGCCCCCGGGACAGCCATACGAGCAGTACTTC. Translating gives CASRPPGQPYEQYF.

J is TRBJ2-2 and V is TRBV5-1; no clear D. V lost 5 bases and J lost 3, with 8 bases in between. The CDR3 covers 13 residues. Germline values: CDR1 SGHRS, CDR2 YFSETQ. The CDR3: CASRWQYTGELFF. The CDR3 region has the DNA TGCGCCAGCAGGTGGCAGTACACCGGGGAGCTGTTTTTT.

This chain connects TRBV5-1 to TRBJ2-3; no definite D call. This CDR3 is built from 15 residues. Germline V CDR1 and CDR2: SGHRS, YFSETQ. The V and J ends lost 3 bases and 2 bases respectively, with 13 bases between them. For the CDR3, the DNA is TGCGCCAGCAGCTCCTCGTGGCCTGACACAGATACGCAGTATTTT. This codes for CASSSSWPDTDTQYF.

This clonotype was observed many times. The chain uses TRBV10-3 and TRBJ1-2; 9 bases fit TRBD1. With V trimmed by 3 bases and J by 6 bases, 5 bases remained unmatched. This CDR3 contains 14 residues. Germline CDR1 and CDR2: ENHRY and SYGVKD. As DNA, the CDR3 is TGTGCCATCAGTGAAAGGGGACAGGGCAATGGCTACACCTTC. Its translation is CAISERGQGNGYTF.

The sample holds many counts of this clonotype. V is TRBV28 and J is TRBJ2-3, with D perhaps TRBD1 (5 bases). The V and J ends lost 3 bases and 9 bases respectively, with 10 bases between them. The CDR3 has 12 amino acids. Germline V CDR1 and CDR2: MDHEN, SYDVKM. The CDR3, as DNA: TGTGCCAGCAGTTTTAGGTGGGGCACGCAGTATTTT. Amino acids: CASSFRWGTQYF.

This sequence joins TRBV20-1 and TRBJ2-1; possible D gene TRBD2, 6 bases. The CDR3 covers 17 residues. V was clipped by 0 bases and J by 1 base, with 16 bases between them. CDR1 is DFQATT and CDR2 is SNEGSKA in the germline V gene (reference sequence). CDR3 in amino acids: CSAREFRRAASYNEQFF. As DNA, the CDR3 is TGCAGTGCTAGAGAATTTAGGAGGGCAGCGTCCTACAATGAGCAGTTCTTC.

With respect to this clonotype: A read error may explain this, as a much larger clone is one base away. Lacking the conserved final phenylalanine or tryptophan, this CDR3 likely reflects a read error. The rearrangement links TRBV20-1 to TRBJ2-5; 11 bases map to TRBD2. This CDR3 has 15 amino acids. Trimming took 5 bases from V and 5 from J; bases not matched to a gene: 10. Germline CDR1 and CDR2: DFQATT and SNEGSKA (reference sequence). This chain's CDR3 is CSAGLSGGAGETQYS. CDR3 DNA sequence: TGCAGTGCTGGCCTTAGCGGGGGGGCCGGGGAGACCCAGTACTCC.

For this clonotype: A clone one base away is much larger, so this may be a read error. V and J are TRBV12-3 or TRBV12-4 and TRBJ2-2, with a possible D match to TRBD2 (5 bases). CDR3 length: 16 residues. V dropped 5 bases and J dropped 3 bases, with 16 bases sitting between them. The CDR3 loop is CASSGWETLDTGELFF. The DNA of the CDR3 is TGTGCCAGCAGTGGTTGGGAGACACTGGACACCGGGGAGCTGTTTTTT.

V usage is TRBV7-9 and J usage is TRBJ2-1, with no clear D. The V end was cut by 4 bases, the J end by 10 bases, with 8 bases between. This CDR3 region has 11 residues. Germline CDR1 is SEHNR and CDR2 is FQNEAQ (reference sequence). The CDR3 sequence is CASSSLEEQFF. The CDR3 DNA sequence: TGTGCCAGCAGCTCCCTTGAGGAGCAGTTCTTC.

Only a few counts were recorded for this clonotype. The chain combines TRBV20-1 with TRBJ2-5; D assignment may be TRBD1 or TRBD2 (6 bases each). CDR1 and CDR2 from the germline V gene are DFQATT and SNEGSKA (reference sequence). Trimming cost V 5 bases and J 3 bases, with 16 bases left between them. The CDR3 consists of 14 residues. The DNA for the CDR3 is TGCAGTGCTGACCCCGGGGGCCTTGAAGAGACCCAGTACTTC. It yields the protein CSADPGGLEETQYF.

The gene calls are TRBV12-3 or TRBV12-4 and TRBJ2-7, with TRBD1 matching 7 bases. J was trimmed by 3 bases and V by 6 bases; bases with no gene match: 11. The CDR3 has 15 residues. CDR3 amino acids: CASSRTGQQYYEQYF. The CDR3 nucleotides are TGTGCCAGCAGCCGCACGGGACAGCAGTACTACGAGCAGTACTTC.

This clonotype was recorded at least ten times. The gene calls are TRBV6-5 and TRBJ1-1, with 8 bases fitting TRBD1. This CDR3 has 14 residues. Germline CDR1 is MNHEY and CDR2 is SVGAGI. Unmatched junction bases numbered 0, after V lost 2 bases and J lost 1 base. For the CDR3, the DNA is TGTGCCAGCAGTTACGGGACAGGGAACACTGAAGCTTTCTTT. It yields the protein CASSYGTGNTEAFF.

This clonotype appeared many times. The gene calls are TRBV5-1 and TRBJ1-1; no firm D call. Deletions cut 4 bases from V and 1 base from J, with 11 bases between. This CDR3 comprises 14 residues. The germline gives CDR1 SGHRS, CDR2 YFSETQ. CDR3 nucleotides: TGCGCCAGCAGCCCCTGGACGGAGAACACTGAAGCTTTCTTT. As protein: CASSPWTENTEAFF.

The V call is TRBV12-3 or TRBV12-4, the J call TRBJ2-1, with 10 positions matching TRBD2. The CDR3 is 14 residues long. J gave up 6 bases and V 4 bases, and 3 bases lay outside the gene matches. CDR3 in amino acids: CASSWLAGVNEQFF. Here the CDR3 DNA reads TGTGCCAGCAGTTGGCTAGCGGGGGTCAATGAGCAGTTCTTC.

This clonotype was observed a few times. V is TRBV11-1 and J is TRBJ2-5; TRBD2 might be the D (6 bases). The CDR3 has 19 residues. The V gene's germline CDR1 is SGHAT and CDR2 FQDESV (reference sequence). Trimming took 1 base from V and 0 from J, leaving 21 bases between them. The CDR3 DNA reads as TGTGCCAGCAGCTTAGATGAGAGGGCCGACCGGGACTACCAAGAGACCCAGTACTTC. This codes for CASSLDERADRDYQETQYF. Looking up the rest from reference TRBV11-1 and TRBJ2-5 gives the full variable domain: EAEVAQSPRYKITEKSQAVAFWCDPISGHATLYWYRQILGQGPELLVQFQDESVVDDSQLPKDRFSAERLKGVDSTLKIQPAELGDSAMYLCASSLDERADRDYQETQYFGPGTRLLVL.

This clonotype showed up many times. The rearrangement links TRBV28 to TRBJ2-2; 12 bases are a match to TRBD1. After removal of 7 bases from V and 2 bases from J, the junction contained 8 bases not matched to a gene. This CDR3 spans 17 amino acids. CDR1 is MDHEN and CDR2 is SYDVKM in the germline V gene. The CDR3: CASNGDRGQFNTGELFF. The CDR3 DNA follows: TGTGCCAGCAATGGGGACAGGGGGCAATTTAACACCGGGGAGCTGTTTTTT.

This clonotype was seen repeatedly, ten times or more. V is TRBV10-3 and J is TRBJ2-1; D possibly corresponds to TRBD2 (5 bases). Germline loops: CDR1 ENHRY, CDR2 SYGVKD. The CDR3 has 12 amino acids. V was pared by 6 bases and J by 8 bases, with 11 bases between. CDR3 nucleotide sequence: TGTGCCATCAGCTCACTAGTCGATGAGCAGTTCTTC. This gives the protein CAISSLVDEQFF.

The chain combines TRBV6-5 with TRBJ2-1; D remains unclear. Germline values: CDR1 MNHEY, CDR2 SVGAGI. The V end was cut by 0 bases, the J end by 3 bases, with 12 bases between. This CDR3 is built from 16 residues. CDR3 in amino acids: CASSYSFGPIYNEQFF. The CDR3, as DNA: TGTGCCAGCAGTTACTCCTTCGGGCCCATCTACAATGAGCAGTTCTTC.